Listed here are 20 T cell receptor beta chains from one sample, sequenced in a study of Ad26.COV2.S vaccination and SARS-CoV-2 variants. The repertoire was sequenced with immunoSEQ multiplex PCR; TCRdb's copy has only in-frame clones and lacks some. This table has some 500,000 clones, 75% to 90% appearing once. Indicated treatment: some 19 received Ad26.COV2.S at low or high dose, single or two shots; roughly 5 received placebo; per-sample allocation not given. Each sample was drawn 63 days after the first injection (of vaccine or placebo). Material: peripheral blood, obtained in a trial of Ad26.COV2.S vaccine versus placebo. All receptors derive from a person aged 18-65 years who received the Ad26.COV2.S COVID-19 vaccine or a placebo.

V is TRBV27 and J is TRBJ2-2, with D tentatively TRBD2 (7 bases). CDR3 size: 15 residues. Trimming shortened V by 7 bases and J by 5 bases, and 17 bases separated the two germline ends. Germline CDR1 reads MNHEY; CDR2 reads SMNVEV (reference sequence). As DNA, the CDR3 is TGTGCCAGCACCCTGGGAGGGGGGTTAACCGGGGAGCTGTTTTTT. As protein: CASTLGGGLTGELFF.

For the CDR3, the DNA is TGTGCCAGCAAGGGGGTTTCCTACGAGCAGTACTTC. Its protein product is CASKGVSYEQYF. The chain has TRBV6-5 and TRBJ2-7; D is possibly TRBD1 (6 bases). The CDR3 totals 12 residues. V lost 7 bases and J lost 1, with 8 bases in between. Looked up from germline, CDR1 is MNHEY and CDR2 is SVGAGI.

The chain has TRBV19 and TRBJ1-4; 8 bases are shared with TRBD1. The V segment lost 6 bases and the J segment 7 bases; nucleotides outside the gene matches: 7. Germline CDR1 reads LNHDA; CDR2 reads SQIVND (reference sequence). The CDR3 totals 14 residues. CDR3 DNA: TGTGCCAGTAGCCCTTATGACAGGGGTGAAAAACTGTTTTTT. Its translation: CASSPYDRGEKLFF.

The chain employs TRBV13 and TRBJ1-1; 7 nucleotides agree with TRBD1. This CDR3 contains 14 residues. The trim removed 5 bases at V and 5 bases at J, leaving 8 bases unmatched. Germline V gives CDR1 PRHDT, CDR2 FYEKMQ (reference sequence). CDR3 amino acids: CASSPGGFGTEAFF. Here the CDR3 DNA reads TGTGCCAGCAGCCCAGGGGGTTTTGGGACTGAAGCTTTCTTT.

The CDR3 DNA sequence: TGCGCCAGCAGCTTGGCCCCGCTTGGGACAGGGCGATTCGAGCAGTACGTC. This gives the protein CASSLAPLGTGRFEQYV. This chain uses TRBV5-1 with TRBJ2-7, with TRBD1 matching 9 bases. Germline V CDR1 and CDR2: SGHRS, YFSETQ. The CDR3 extends over 17 amino acids. J lost 6 bases, V lost 0 bases, and 13 bases had no gene match.

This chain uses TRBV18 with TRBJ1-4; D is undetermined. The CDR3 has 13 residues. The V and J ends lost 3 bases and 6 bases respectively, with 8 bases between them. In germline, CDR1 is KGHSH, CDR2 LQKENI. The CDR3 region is CASSPLGYEKLFF. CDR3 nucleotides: TGTGCCAGCTCACCCCTGGGGTATGAAAAACTGTTTTTT. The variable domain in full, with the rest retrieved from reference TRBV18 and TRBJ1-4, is NAGVMQNPRHLVRRRGQEARLRCSPMKGHSHVYWYRQLPEEGLKFMVYLQKENIIDESGMPKERFSAEFPKEGPSILRIQQVVRGDSAAYFCASSPLGYEKLFFGSGTQLSVL.

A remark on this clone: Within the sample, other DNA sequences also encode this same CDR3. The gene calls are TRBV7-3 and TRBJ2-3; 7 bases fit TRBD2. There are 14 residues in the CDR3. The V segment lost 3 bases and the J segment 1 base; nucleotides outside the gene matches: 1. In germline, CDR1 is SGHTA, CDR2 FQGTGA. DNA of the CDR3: TGTGCCAGCAGCTTCGCGGGAGGCACAGATACGCAGTATTTT. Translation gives CASSFAGGTDTQYF.

The CDR3 DNA is TGTGCCAGCAGCCAAGGACTTCCCGGGCTCCAAGAGACCCAGTACTTC. Its translation is CASSQGLPGLQETQYF. V usage is TRBV3-1 (or the pseudogene TRBV3-2) and J usage is TRBJ2-5, with unresolved D. The CDR3 loop spans 16 amino acids. Germline loops: CDR1 LGHDT, CDR2 YNNKEL (reference sequence). V was shortened by 1 base and J by 1 base, with 13 bases between the two germline ends.

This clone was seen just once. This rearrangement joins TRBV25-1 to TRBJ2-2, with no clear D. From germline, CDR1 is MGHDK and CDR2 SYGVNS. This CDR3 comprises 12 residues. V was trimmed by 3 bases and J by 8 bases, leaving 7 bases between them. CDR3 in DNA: TGTGCCAGCAGTGAGGTCCCTGGGGAGCTGTTTTTT. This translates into CASSEVPGELFF.

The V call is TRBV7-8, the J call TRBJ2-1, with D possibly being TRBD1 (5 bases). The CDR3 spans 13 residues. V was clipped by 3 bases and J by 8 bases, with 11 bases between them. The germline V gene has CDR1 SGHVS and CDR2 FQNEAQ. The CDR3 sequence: CASSFWGGDEQFF. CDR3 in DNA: TGTGCCAGCAGCTTCTGGGGCGGCGATGAGCAGTTCTTC.

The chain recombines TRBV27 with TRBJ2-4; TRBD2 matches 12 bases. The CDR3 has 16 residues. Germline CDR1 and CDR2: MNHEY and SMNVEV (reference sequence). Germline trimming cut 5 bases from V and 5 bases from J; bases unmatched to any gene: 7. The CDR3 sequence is CASSVSSGRAENIQYF. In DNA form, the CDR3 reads TGTGCCAGCAGTGTTTCTAGCGGGAGGGCGGAAAACATTCAGTACTTC.

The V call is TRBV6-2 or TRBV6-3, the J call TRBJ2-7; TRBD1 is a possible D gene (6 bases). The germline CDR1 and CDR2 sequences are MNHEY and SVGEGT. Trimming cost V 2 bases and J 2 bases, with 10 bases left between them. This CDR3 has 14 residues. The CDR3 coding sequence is TGTGCCAGCAGTTACCCCCACAGGGCCTACGAGCAGTACGTC. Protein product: CASSYPHRAYEQYV.

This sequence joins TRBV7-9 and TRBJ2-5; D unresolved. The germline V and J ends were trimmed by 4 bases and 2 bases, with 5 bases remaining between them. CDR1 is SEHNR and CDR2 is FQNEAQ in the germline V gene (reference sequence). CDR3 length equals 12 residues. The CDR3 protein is CASSYNQETQYF. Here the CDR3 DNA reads TGTGCCAGCAGCTATAATCAAGAGACCCAGTACTTC. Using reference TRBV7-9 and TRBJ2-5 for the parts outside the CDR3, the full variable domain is DTGVSQNPRHKITKRGQNVTFRCDPISEHNRLYWYRQTLGQGPEFLTYFQNEAQLEKSRLLSDRFSAERPKGSFSTLEIQRTEQGDSAMYLCASSYNQETQYFGPGTRLLVL.

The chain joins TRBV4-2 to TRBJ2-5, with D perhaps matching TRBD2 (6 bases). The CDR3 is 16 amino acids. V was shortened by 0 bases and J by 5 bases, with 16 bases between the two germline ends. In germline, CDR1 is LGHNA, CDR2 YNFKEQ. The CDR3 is CASSQDPTGAGETQYF. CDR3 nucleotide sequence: TGTGCCAGCAGCCAAGATCCGACGGGAGCGGGTGAGACCCAGTACTTC.

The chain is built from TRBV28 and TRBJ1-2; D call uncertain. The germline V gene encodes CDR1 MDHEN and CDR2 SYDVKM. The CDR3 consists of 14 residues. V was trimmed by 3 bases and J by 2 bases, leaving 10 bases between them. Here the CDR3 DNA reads TGTGCCAGCAGTTTGGACGGTTTGAACTATGGCTACACCTTC. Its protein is CASSLDGLNYGYTF.

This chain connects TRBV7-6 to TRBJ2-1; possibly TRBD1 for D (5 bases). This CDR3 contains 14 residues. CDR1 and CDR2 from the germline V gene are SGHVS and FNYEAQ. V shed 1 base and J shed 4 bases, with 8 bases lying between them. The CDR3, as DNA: TGTGCCAGCAGCTTAGGGGGCCCGTACAATGAGCAGTTCTTC. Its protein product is CASSLGGPYNEQFF.

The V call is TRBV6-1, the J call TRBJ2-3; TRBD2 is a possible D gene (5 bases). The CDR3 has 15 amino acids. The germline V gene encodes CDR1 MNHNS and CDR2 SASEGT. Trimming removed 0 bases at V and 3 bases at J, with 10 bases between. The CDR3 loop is CASSEAVIATDTQYF. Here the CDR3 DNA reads TGTGCCAGCAGTGAAGCGGTAATAGCGACAGATACGCAGTATTTT.

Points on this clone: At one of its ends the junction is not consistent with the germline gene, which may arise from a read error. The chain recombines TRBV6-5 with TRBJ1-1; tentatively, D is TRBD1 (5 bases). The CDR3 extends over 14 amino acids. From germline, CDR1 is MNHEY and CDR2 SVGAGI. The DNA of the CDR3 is TGTGCCAGCTCTATGGGGACTCAATCCCTTCCTCGGACTTTT. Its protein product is CASSMGTQSLPRTF.

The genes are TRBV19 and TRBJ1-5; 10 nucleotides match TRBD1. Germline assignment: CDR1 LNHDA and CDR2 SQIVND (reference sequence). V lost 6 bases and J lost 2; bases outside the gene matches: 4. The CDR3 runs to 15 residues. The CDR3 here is CASSRDRGGNQPQHF. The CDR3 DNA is TGTGCCAGTAGCCGGGACAGGGGTGGCAATCAGCCCCAGCATTTT.

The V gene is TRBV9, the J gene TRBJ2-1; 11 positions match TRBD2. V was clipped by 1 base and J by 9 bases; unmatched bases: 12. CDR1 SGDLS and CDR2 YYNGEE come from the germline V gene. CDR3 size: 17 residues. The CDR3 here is CASSVQIGSGRASEQFF. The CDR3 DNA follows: TGTGCCAGCAGCGTACAGATCGGTAGCGGGAGGGCCAGTGAGCAGTTCTTC.